Below are 27 T cell receptor beta chains sequenced from a single sample in a study of technical replicates of blood from a handful of donors. Sequencing was performed with immunoSEQ multiplex PCR; in TCRdb, only in-frame clones are kept and a portion is missing. The sample has some 49,000 clones; 80% to 95% are singletons. The material sequenced was PBMCs. These receptors all come from a human donor in good health. Some clones in this sample may be carry-over from other donors' samples.

The chain combines TRBV7-3 with TRBJ2-3; the match to TRBD2 covers 11 bases. Losses at the gene ends were 9 bases for V and 4 bases for J; bases not matched to a gene: 3. Germline values: CDR1 SGHTA, CDR2 FQGTGA. The CDR3 contains 13 residues. CDR3 nucleotide sequence: TGTGCCAGTGCTAGCGGGGGGCCAGATACGCAGTATTTT. It encodes CASASGGPDTQYF.

The chain links TRBV11-2 to TRBJ1-3; no firm D call. This CDR3 contains 13 residues. Germline V gene sequence: CDR1 SGHAT, CDR2 FQNNGV. Trimming removed 5 bases from V and 4 bases from J, with 9 bases in between. The CDR3 is CASSPGWGNTIYF. The CDR3 DNA reads TGTGCCAGCAGCCCCGGGTGGGGAAACACCATATATTTT.

The table lists this clone with a count of one. V is TRBV20-1 and J is TRBJ1-2; D is unclear. Trimming took 1 base from V and 5 from J, leaving 5 bases between them. Germline CDR1 DFQATT, CDR2 SNEGSKA (reference sequence). This CDR3 is built from 11 residues. The CDR3: CSARGLYGYTF. The CDR3 DNA follows: TGCAGTGCTAGAGGACTTTATGGCTACACCTTC.

The V and J genes are TRBV14 and TRBJ2-5; D is unresolved. In germline, CDR1 is SGHDN, CDR2 FVKESK. The CDR3 contains 14 residues. Deletions cut 1 base from V and 5 bases from J, with 11 bases between. The CDR3 DNA is TGTGCCAGCAGCCAAGTTGTGGGCCCCGAGACCCAGTACTTC. It translates to CASSQVVGPETQYF.

The J gene is TRBJ1-1, the V gene TRBV15; D is perhaps TRBD1 (5 bases). Deletions cut 0 bases from V and 4 bases from J, with 12 bases between. Germline lookup yields CDR1 LNHNV and CDR2 YYDKDF (reference sequence). The CDR3 is 15 residues long. In DNA, the CDR3 is TGTGCCACCAGCAGAGAAGGGGACGGGAGCACTGAAGCTTTCTTT. It specifies CATSREGDGSTEAFF.

This clone occurred once. The J gene is TRBJ1-1, the V gene TRBV5-1, with TRBD1 matching over 9 bases. Germline V lookup: CDR1 SGHRS, CDR2 YFSETQ. The trim removed 0 bases at V and 4 bases at J, leaving 1 base unmatched. The CDR3 runs 14 residues. The CDR3 coding sequence is TGCGCCAGCAGCTTGGGGACAGGGGCCACTGAAGCTTTCTTT. Translated: CASSLGTGATEAFF.

V and J are TRBV10-3 and TRBJ1-1; D is possibly TRBD1 (5 bases). Germline values: CDR1 ENHRY, CDR2 SYGVKD. Trimming took 0 bases from V and 1 from J, leaving 6 bases between them. The CDR3 runs 14 residues. The CDR3 sequence is CAISESQENTEAFF. CDR3 bases: TGTGCCATCAGTGAGTCACAGGAGAACACTGAAGCTTTCTTT.

This chain links TRBV10-3 with TRBJ1-2, with TRBD1 matching over 11 bases. The germline CDR1 and CDR2 sequences are ENHRY and SYGVKD. Trimming at V came to 8 bases and at J to 7 bases, leaving 3 bases not matched to a gene. This CDR3 has 12 residues. CDR3 region: CAIGTGGVGYTF. The CDR3 DNA follows: TGTGCCATCGGGACAGGGGGGGTTGGCTACACCTTC.

This chain uses TRBV6-5 with TRBJ1-6, with D tentatively TRBD1 (6 bases). This CDR3 comprises 14 residues. The V and J ends lost 6 bases and 7 bases respectively, with 13 bases between them. The germline CDR1 and CDR2 sequences are MNHEY and SVGAGI. CDR3 region: CASRLQGSNSPLHF. The CDR3 DNA sequence: TGTGCCAGCAGATTACAGGGTAGCAATTCACCCCTCCACTTT.

V gene TRBV6-5 combines with J gene TRBJ2-5; 9 bases align to TRBD1. Germline CDR1 reads MNHEY; CDR2 reads SVGAGI. V lost 5 bases, J lost 6 bases, and 10 bases stayed unmatched. There are 15 residues in the CDR3. The CDR3 loop reads CASSHPTGGAKTQYF. Here the CDR3 DNA reads TGTGCCAGCAGTCACCCAACAGGGGGCGCGAAGACCCAGTACTTC.

In DNA form, the CDR3 reads TGTGCCAGCAGCCAACTAGCGGGAGAGGTGGAGCAGTACTTC. It codes for CASSQLAGEVEQYF. V gene TRBV7-2 combines with J gene TRBJ2-7; 11 bases match TRBD2. V shed 5 bases and J 7 bases; nucleotides not matched to a gene: 7. This CDR3 has 14 residues. Germline CDR1 SGHTA, CDR2 FQGNSA.

The chain uses TRBV6-1 and TRBJ2-5, with 8 bases lining up with TRBD2. Germline CDR1 is MNHNS and CDR2 is SASEGT. This CDR3 is built from 18 residues. Unmatched junction bases numbered 11, after V lost 0 bases and J lost 2 bases. For the CDR3, the DNA is TGTGCCAGCAGTGAAGCTTATTATGGCGGGGGGATTCAAGAGACCCAGTACTTC. It specifies CASSEAYYGGGIQETQYF.

This chain uses TRBV6-4 with TRBJ1-2; perhaps TRBD1 as D (5 bases). Germline lookup yields CDR1 MRHNA and CDR2 SNTAGT. This CDR3 has 13 residues. Trimming took 7 bases from V and 12 from J, leaving 21 bases between them. CDR3 bases: TGTGCCAGCATTGTTGGAACGACAGCTGGGAACACCTTC. Protein: CASIVGTTAGNTF.

The chain joins TRBV9 to TRBJ2-3, with TRBD2 identical over 8 bases. Germline loops: CDR1 SGDLS, CDR2 YYNGEE. The CDR3 sequence is 16 residues long. The trim removed 0 bases at V and 7 bases at J, leaving 10 bases unmatched. The DNA of the CDR3 is TGTGCCAGCAGCGTAGGACCAGCGGGAGCCGTGCATACGCAGTATTTT. It codes for CASSVGPAGAVHTQYF.

By sample fraction, this clone is medium-sized. V gene TRBV10-3 combines with J gene TRBJ2-7; 8 bases match TRBD1. The V segment lost 2 bases and the J segment 3 bases; nucleotides outside the gene matches: 12. This CDR3 has 17 amino acids. From germline, CDR1 is ENHRY and CDR2 SYGVKD. The DNA for the CDR3 is TGTGCCATCAGTGAGCTCCGGGACAGGAGAAAGGGCTACGAGCAGTACTTC. It translates to CAISELRDRRKGYEQYF.

In nucleotides, the CDR3 is TGTGCCACCAGCAGAGATCAGGATCAGCCCCAGCATTTT. Translation: CATSRDQDQPQHF. This chain uses TRBV15 with TRBJ1-5; no definite D call. The ends were cut back, 0 bases at V and 5 bases at J, with 5 bases in the middle. This CDR3 is 13 amino acids long. The germline gives CDR1 LNHNV, CDR2 YYDKDF (reference sequence).

Details on this clone: Other DNA variants within this sample encode the same CDR3. V and J are TRBV5-4 and TRBJ2-3; 7 bases are shared with TRBD1. Germline lookup yields CDR1 SGHNT and CDR2 YYREEE (reference sequence). There are 13 residues in the CDR3. The junction had 1 base not matched to a gene; V was cut back by 0 bases and J by 6 bases. CDR3 residues: CASSLGRGDTQYF. CDR3 in DNA: TGTGCCAGCAGCTTGGGCAGGGGGGATACGCAGTATTTT.

This rearrangement joins TRBV2 to TRBJ2-7; TRBD1 might be the D (5 bases). The CDR3 runs 13 residues. Germline V CDR1 and CDR2: SNHLY, FYNNEI. Trimming stripped 3 bases from V and 4 bases from J, with 10 bases between. The CDR3 DNA sequence: TGTGCCAGCAGTGATGGGCAGGGTTACGAGCAGTACTTC. This translates into CASSDGQGYEQYF. The entire variable domain, with the rest obtained from reference TRBV2 and TRBJ2-7, is as follows: EPEVTQTPSHQVTQMGQEVILRCVPISNHLYFYWYRQILGQKVEFLVSFYNNEISEKSEIFDDQFSVERPDGSNFTLKIRSTKLEDSAMYFCASSDGQGYEQYFGPGTRLTVT.

This chain connects TRBV5-1 to TRBJ2-7; 10 bases fit TRBD1. V gave up 4 bases and J gave up 0 bases; unmatched junction bases: 7. This CDR3 is built from 16 residues. Germline values: CDR1 SGHRS, CDR2 YFSETQ. DNA for the CDR3: TGCGCCAGCAGCCTATGGACAGGGGGGAGCTCCTACGAGCAGTACTTC. This encodes CASSLWTGGSSYEQYF.

The rearrangement links TRBV5-6 to TRBJ2-7; TRBD1 matches at 8 bases. The CDR3 is made up of 13 amino acids. Trimming at V came to 6 bases and at J to 1 base, leaving 3 bases not matched to a gene. Germline V CDR1 and CDR2: SGHDT, YYEEEE. Here the CDR3 DNA reads TGTGCCAGCAAACAGGGGGTTTCCTACGAGCAGTACTTC. Its protein is CASKQGVSYEQYF. Together with reference TRBV5-6 and TRBJ2-7, the CDR3 gives the full variable domain: DAGVTQSPTHLIKTRGQQVTLRCSPKSGHDTVSWYQQALGQGPQFIFQYYEEEERQRGNFPDRFSGHQFPNYSSELNVNALLLGDSALYLCASKQGVSYEQYFGPGTRLTVT.

This chain links TRBV4-1 with TRBJ2-5; D is perhaps TRBD1 (6 bases). CDR1 and CDR2 from the germline V gene are MGHRA and YSYEKL. The CDR3 loop spans 16 amino acids. The V and J ends lost 4 bases and 4 bases respectively, with 19 bases between them. This CDR3 is CASSRERGSPRETQYF. CDR3 DNA: TGCGCCAGCAGCCGGGAGAGGGGGTCCCCCCGAGAGACCCAGTACTTC.

The chain combines TRBV7-2 with TRBJ2-5; a weak D match, TRBD1 (6 bases). This CDR3 has 14 residues. Germline V gene data show CDR1 as SGHTA and CDR2 as FQGNSA. V lost 4 bases and J lost 1, with 10 bases in between. CDR3 in DNA: TGTGCCAGCAGCTCCGGGACACTCCAAGAGACCCAGTACTTC. It encodes CASSSGTLQETQYF.

This clone was recorded only once. The chain has TRBV27 and TRBJ1-2; D possibly corresponds to TRBD1 (5 bases). Trimming took 6 bases from V and 6 from J, leaving 17 bases between them. The germline V gene has CDR1 MNHEY and CDR2 SMNVEV (reference sequence). CDR3 length: 14 amino acids. CDR3 sequence reads: CASRTAGVSNGYTF. CDR3 DNA: TGTGCCAGCAGAACCGCGGGGGTCAGCAATGGCTACACCTTC.

In DNA, the CDR3 is TGTGCCAGCAGGTCCGGGGCAGCGGGAGACTTTAGCAATCAGCCCCAGCATTTT. As protein: CASRSGAAGDFSNQPQHF. The chain couples TRBV28 to TRBJ1-5, with D perhaps TRBD1 (5 bases). This CDR3 region has 18 residues. Looked up from germline, CDR1 is MDHEN and CDR2 is SYDVKM. V lost 6 bases and J 0 bases, leaving 21 bases between the germline ends.

The J gene is TRBJ2-6, the V gene TRBV19; 8 nucleotides line up with TRBD1. Germline V gene sequence: CDR1 LNHDA, CDR2 SQIVND (reference sequence). Losses at the gene ends were 9 bases for V and 1 base for J; bases not matched to a gene: 8. The CDR3 loop spans 16 amino acids. The CDR3 loop reads CASMTGAQSGANVLTF. CDR3 nucleotides: TGTGCCAGCATGACAGGGGCCCAGTCTGGGGCCAACGTCCTGACTTTC.

The chain carries TRBV7-9 and TRBJ2-7, with 8 bases identical to TRBD2. J lost 5 bases, V lost 1 base, and 13 bases had no gene match. This CDR3 region has 17 residues. Per germline, CDR1 SEHNR and CDR2 FQNEAQ (reference sequence). The CDR3: CASSLVGSGGSYDEQYF. CDR3 bases: TGTGCCAGCAGCTTAGTAGGCAGCGGGGGTTCTTACGACGAGCAGTACTTC.

This chain links TRBV30 with TRBJ2-7, with TRBD1 matching over 9 bases. CDR1 is GTSNPN, CDR2 SVGIG, per germline (reference sequence). The CDR3 is 13 residues long. The trim removed 4 bases at V and 6 bases at J, leaving 7 bases unmatched. This chain's CDR3 is CAWNPQGAGEQYF. DNA of the CDR3: TGTGCCTGGAATCCACAGGGGGCGGGCGAGCAGTACTTC.